These T cell receptor beta chains were read from a single sample in a study of blood T cell repertoires in COVID-19. Clones were sequenced by immunoSEQ multiplex PCR, and TCRdb holds only the in-frame ones, with some missing. The data contain about 350,000 clones, approximately 90% of them seen just once; the ten biggest clones take up roughly 4%. The specimen sequenced was peripheral blood. These receptors were obtained from a woman in her sixties or seventies with COVID-19, enrolled during active disease. Each CDR3 is given with its conserved first and last residue. The order of the fields is V gene, CDR3 protein.

V: TRBV24-1
CDR3: CATSDAGAKYEQYF

V: TRBV28
CDR3: CASRPPGQLRTQYF

V: TRBV25-1
CDR3: CASQLTTGGWGETQYF

V: TRBV6-5
CDR3: CASSYDRASPLHF

V: TRBV3-1/TRBV3-2
CDR3: CASSQLREETQYF

V: TRBV28
CDR3: CASSPGTGDEAFF

V: TRBV28
CDR3: CASSFEGSGNQPQHF

V: TRBV18
CDR3: CASSGSFEGATGRPQHF

V: TRBV5-6
CDR3: CASSPGTGGVDTQYF

V: TRBV6-5
CDR3: CASSYGPTSYNEQFF

V: TRBV5-5
CDR3: CASSWSGGAPYEQYF

V: TRBV6-5
CDR3: CASSLYGISSTDTQYF

V: TRBV7-9
CDR3: CASSLPGQGGGYTF

V: TRBV6-5
CDR3: CASSYGGQGAFGYTF

V: TRBV12-3/TRBV12-4
CDR3: CASSLGPQYGYTF

V: TRBV30
CDR3: CAWSPGQAHTDGYTF

V: TRBV19
CDR3: CASKDRGDQPQHF

V: TRBV18
CDR3: CASSPGQGNTEAFF

V: TRBV7-6
CDR3: CASSLVAGVRETQYF

V: TRBV2
CDR3: CASSEGIWSYGYTF

V: TRBV15
CDR3: CATSRDFRDIEETQYF

V: TRBV5-1
CDR3: CASSLEAGTDTQYF

V: TRBV3-1/TRBV3-2
CDR3: CASSQRALAHTQYF